This paragraph reports one T cell receptor (beta chain). No antigen is known for it. No quality values exist for individual bases; no much larger clone is one base distant. TCRbeta CDR3 regions were amplified from genomic DNA using the immunoSEQ Assay, a bias-controlled multiplex PCR. In the original analysis: Within the assay, amplification of reference gene primers was used to estimate how many nucleated cells each sample contained. To quantify the absolute abundance of each unique TCRbeta CDR3 rearrangement, sequence reads were collapsed and filtered. Productive Simpson clonality was computed per sample as the square root of Simpson's diversity index over productive rearrangements. TCRdb holds this immuneACCESS table with in-frame rearrangements only. Some clones are missing; in checked studies, unresolved V genes explain under half, and the rest has no known cause. That table gives V, J and clone size, and the DNA gave D and trimming. For this sample the table gives 300,000 to 400,000 clones, of which more than 70% were detected only once. The ten largest account for 1.5% to 2% of the sample.

The data belong to a study of blood T cell repertoires in COVID-19 (dated by TCRdb to about 2020). Context from the whole study: Samples from collaborators originated in the United States, Italy and Spain and spanned both the acute and convalescent phases of COVID-19. The material from the prospective study consisted of cDNA or gDNA derived from T cells, B-cell-depleted T cells, or PBMCs. The dataset comprised deeply sampled blood TCRbeta repertoires from subjects exposed to, actively infected with, or recovered from COVID-19. The repertoires were released in a freely available public database intended as a resource for research on the immune response to SARS-CoV-2. Samples were obtained from the ongoing ImmuneRACE study (first 160 participants) and from over 1,000 subjects provided by 6 global collaborators. The sample metadata nearly always contained a de-identified subject ID, COVID-19 status, age in years and sex. Where available, HLA class I and class II types were obtained from metadata supplied by the sample provider rather than from assay-based typing. The research as a whole found: The quantity of clinical and demographic metadata differed by source and by participant and was supplied without curation.

V has 4 bases trimmed and J has 8 bases trimmed; junction bases matching no gene number 9. Reading from cysteine to phenylalanine, the CDR3 counts 14 amino acids. Just CDR3 DNA is preserved here, 42 bases in frame from base 1. In the germline V gene, CDR1 corresponds to SQVTM and CDR2 to ANQGSEA. In Seattle, one collaborating source enrolled patients while the infection was active and tracked those patients longitudinally over the course of disease. Whole blood was collected in K2EDTA tubes by collaborating institutions according to the institutions' own protocols. For TCRbeta analysis, collaborators shipped samples as frozen whole blood, isolated PBMCs, or DNA extracted from either of those sample types.

This TCR was recovered from a young woman with COVID-19, enrolled during active disease. The sample was peripheral blood. Recombination connected TRBV29-1 to TRBJ1-2; TRBD1 fits 11 bases in the junction. The nucleotide sequence reads TGCAGCGTTGGGGGAAGGACAGGGGGCCTCGGCTACACCTTC. It translates as CSVGGRTGGLGYTF.